Listed here are 20 T cell receptor beta chains from one sample, sequenced in a study of CD8 T cells in ankylosing spondylitis. In TCRdb, the 5' RACE reads were re-called with MiXCR into one record per CDR3 protein. The data hold about 540,000 distinct CDR3 sequences, with about 13% observed a single time. Their specific antigens are unknown. Study-wide points: Several highly homologous variants made up a TCR beta motif, and this motif appeared characteristic of ankylosing spondylitis blood.

Input material: blood, either unsorted or a sorted T cell fraction (not recorded which). The receptor set was obtained from a male donor with ankylosing spondylitis.

The chain is built from TRBV12-3 or TRBV12-4 and TRBJ1-1; D not resolved. The CDR3 extends over 14 amino acids. V was trimmed by 4 bases and J by 1 base, leaving 10 bases between them. The CDR3 bases are TGTGCCAGCAGTTCTATCGGCGCGAACACTGAAGCTTTCTTT. Translated, it gives CASSSIGANTEAFF.

This clonotype was seen more than once but under ten times. The chain carries TRBV5-6 and TRBJ2-7; 8 bases are shared with TRBD1. V dropped 4 bases and J dropped 1; count of bases not matched to a gene: 7. This CDR3 spans 15 amino acids. Germline CDR1 SGHDT, CDR2 YYEEEE. CDR3 sequence reads: CASSLRGPGSYEQYV. CDR3 nucleotide sequence: TGTGCCAGCAGCCTCAGGGGGCCGGGGTCCTACGAGCAGTACGTC.

In DNA form, the CDR3 reads TGCAGTGCTAGAGATGGCAGGGAAGGACCGAACACTGAAGCTTTCTTT. It encodes CSARDGREGPNTEAFF. The chain carries TRBV20-1 and TRBJ1-1; D possibly corresponds to TRBD1 (5 bases). The CDR3 is 16 amino acids. The germline CDR1 and CDR2 sequences are DFQATT and SNEGSKA (reference sequence). Between the trimmed V and J ends, which lost 0 bases and 1 base, there was a span of 15 bases.

The rearrangement links TRBV12-3 or TRBV12-4 to TRBJ2-1; TRBD1 matches at 12 bases. The J segment lost 6 bases and the V segment lost 6 bases, leaving 6 bases of the junction unmatched. There are 15 residues in the CDR3. CDR3 nucleotides: TGTGCCAGCAGCGCCGGGACAGGGGGCTTCAATGAGCAGTTCTTC. This sequence encodes CASSAGTGGFNEQFF.

Many counts were recorded for this clonotype. V and J are TRBV11-2 and TRBJ1-1, with D possibly matching TRBD1 (6 bases). The V end was cut by 5 bases, the J end by 2 bases, with 15 bases between. From germline, CDR1 is SGHAT and CDR2 FQNNGV. This CDR3 is 15 amino acids long. CDR3 protein: CASSKNNRVNTEAFF. As DNA, the CDR3 is TGTGCCAGCAGCAAAAACAACAGGGTCAACACTGAAGCTTTCTTT.

This clonotype was seen a handful of times. The CDR3 sequence is CASSPQGATGELFF. CDR3 in DNA: TGTGCCAGCAGCCCCCAGGGGGCCACCGGGGAGCTGTTTTTT. The chain is built from TRBV4-2 and TRBJ2-2, with 8 positions matching TRBD1. CDR1 and CDR2 from the germline V gene are LGHNA and YNFKEQ. This CDR3 has 14 residues. With V trimmed by 4 bases and J by 4 bases, 2 bases remained unmatched.

This clonotype was observed a few times. The chain joins TRBV18 to TRBJ2-7; no firm D call. Trimming removed 4 bases from V and 5 bases from J, with 12 bases in between. CDR1 is KGHSH, CDR2 LQKENI, per germline. The CDR3 is made up of 13 amino acids. The CDR3 region is CASSLSFGDEQYF. CDR3 sequence (DNA): TGTGCCAGCTCACTTTCCTTTGGGGACGAGCAGTACTTC.

This clonotype was counted many times. The chain carries TRBV5-1 and TRBJ2-7; 7 bases map to TRBD1. This CDR3 has 14 amino acids. The junction had 9 bases not matched to a gene; V was cut back by 4 bases and J by 5 bases. CDR1 is SGHRS and CDR2 is YFSETQ in the germline V gene. CDR3 residues: CASSIDRETHEQYF. The DNA of the CDR3 is TGCGCCAGCAGCATCGACAGGGAAACGCACGAGCAGTACTTC.

This clonotype has a handful of counts. This sequence joins TRBV20-1 and TRBJ1-4; D possibly corresponds to TRBD1 (5 bases). This CDR3 has 13 amino acids. Germline loops: CDR1 DFQATT, CDR2 SNEGSKA (reference sequence). V was pared by 6 bases and J by 7 bases, with 15 bases between. The CDR3 loop is CSAEGRQVEKLFF. As DNA, the CDR3 is TGCAGTGCCGAGGGACGGCAGGTTGAAAAACTGTTTTTT.

This clonotype was picked up many times. The rearrangement uses TRBV11-2 and TRBJ2-3; no reliable D call. Germline V lookup: CDR1 SGHAT, CDR2 FQNNGV. The CDR3 totals 14 residues. V lost 6 bases and J 0 bases, leaving 10 bases between the germline ends. The CDR3 here is CASSFLLSTDTQYF. As DNA, the CDR3 is TGTGCCAGCAGTTTCTTACTAAGCACAGATACGCAGTATTTT.

The table lists this clonotype with a few counts. The rearrangement links TRBV21-1 to TRBJ2-2; the D call TRBD1 from the table was never checked on the DNA. TRBV21-1 is an annotated pseudogene. CDR3 length: 15 amino acids. The CDR3, as DNA: TGTGCCAGCAGCAAAGATGACAGGCGCACCGGGGAGCTGTTTTTT. It encodes CASSKDDRRTGELFF.

The V call is TRBV5-1, the J call TRBJ1-1; 9 bases agree with TRBD1. CDR1 and CDR2 from the germline V gene are SGHRS and YFSETQ. This CDR3 spans 15 amino acids. V was clipped by 7 bases and J by 1 base; unmatched bases: 8. CDR3 nucleotide sequence: TGCGCCAGCCATTCGGGGACAGGGTCGAACACTGAAGCTTTCTTT. It encodes CASHSGTGSNTEAFF.

This clonotype was seen more than once but under ten times. This chain joins TRBV5-1 and TRBJ2-5, with TRBD1 identical over 10 bases. J lost 5 bases, V lost 0 bases, and 13 bases had no gene match. Germline loops: CDR1 SGHRS, CDR2 YFSETQ. This CDR3 contains 18 residues. The CDR3 nucleotides read TGCGCCAGCAGCTTGGCCCCGACAGGGGGCAAGGGTGGTGAGACCCAGTACTTC. This gives the protein CASSLAPTGGKGGETQYF.

This chain connects TRBV5-1 to TRBJ2-7, with 8 bases identical to TRBD2. The J segment lost 5 bases and the V segment lost 5 bases, leaving 12 bases of the junction unmatched. Germline-derived CDR1 and CDR2 are SGHRS and YFSETQ. CDR3 size: 15 residues. CDR3 protein: CASSFGAGGTDEQYF. CDR3 DNA: TGCGCCAGCAGTTTCGGGGCGGGAGGTACGGACGAGCAGTACTTC.

V is TRBV6-1 and J is TRBJ1-1; D gene unclear. This CDR3 is built from 13 residues. CDR1 MNHNS and CDR2 SASEGT come from the germline V gene. V lost 3 bases to trimming and J lost 0 bases, with 5 bases between them. As DNA, the CDR3 is TGTGCCAGCAGTGATCAGATGAACACTGAAGCTTTCTTT. This codes for CASSDQMNTEAFF.

This clonotype came up a few times. The rearrangement uses TRBV30 and TRBJ2-1; perhaps TRBD1 as D (6 bases). Per the germline V gene, CDR1 is GTSNPN and CDR2 is SVGIG (reference sequence). The germline V and J ends were trimmed by 5 bases and 4 bases, with 9 bases remaining between them. The CDR3 is 12 residues long. The chain's CDR3 is CAWGDTYNEQFF. For the CDR3, the DNA is TGTGCCTGGGGGGACACTTACAATGAGCAGTTCTTC.

The chain employs TRBV20-1 and TRBJ2-1; tentatively, D is TRBD2 (5 bases). The length of the CDR3 is 16 residues. Germline V gene data show CDR1 as DFQATT and CDR2 as SNEGSKA (reference sequence). The V end was cut by 3 bases, the J end by 10 bases, with 25 bases between. The CDR3 here is CSASPIGYTRYLEQFF. CDR3 in DNA: TGCAGTGCTAGTCCAATAGGGTACACTAGATATTTAGAGCAGTTCTTC.

The chain recombines TRBV7-8 with TRBJ1-2; TRBD1 matches 8 bases. The germline CDR1 and CDR2 sequences are SGHVS and FQNEAQ. With V trimmed by 4 bases and J by 2 bases, 6 bases remained unmatched. The CDR3 runs 15 residues. CDR3 sequence (DNA): TGTGCCAGCAGCTCCGGGACAGGCGGCAACTATGGCTACACCTTC. Residues: CASSSGTGGNYGYTF.

This chain uses TRBV16 with TRBJ2-7; weak D call: TRBD1 (5 bases). Germline V lookup: CDR1 KGHSY, CDR2 FQNENV. The CDR3 extends over 14 amino acids. Trimming stripped 5 bases from V and 0 bases from J, with 11 bases between. This CDR3 is CASSTQGASYEQYF. The CDR3 bases are TGTGCCAGCAGCACTCAGGGCGCCTCCTACGAGCAGTACTTC.

The table lists this clonotype with a few counts. This sequence joins TRBV11-2 and TRBJ1-2, with 7 bases fitting TRBD1. Germline loops: CDR1 SGHAT, CDR2 FQNNGV. V trimming: 1 base; J trimming: 4 bases; junction bases outside the gene matches: 9. The CDR3 length is 16 residues. CDR3 sequence reads: CASSLGGAGGFYGYTF. The CDR3 nucleotides are TGTGCCAGCAGCTTAGGGGGGGCAGGGGGATTCTATGGCTACACCTTC.